This T cell receptor beta chain comes out of a study of blood T cell repertoires in COVID-19. About the research overall: Material from acute and convalescent COVID-19 was sourced from the United States, Italy and Spain. Sample material is recorded as cDNA or gDNA derived from T cells, B-cell-depleted T cells, or PBMCs.

The germline gives CDR1 MNHNS, CDR2 SASEGT. With 0 bases removed from V and 4 bases from J, the gap between germline ends came to 12 bases. CDR3 size: 15 residues. Original processing methods: Reference gene primer amplification in the assay estimated nucleated cell counts. Profiling relied on immunoSEQ multiplex PCR, and the TCRdb table lists in-frame clones only, not all of them. D and trimming were read from the DNA, whereas the V and J calls and clone size are those reported in that table. In the table there are approximately 170,000 clones, about 85% of which are singletons. The chain has TRBV6-1 and TRBJ1-2, with D maybe TRBD1 (6 bases). This TCR was recovered from a man aged 65 to 79 who had recovered from COVID-19. Sequenced input: peripheral blood. In DNA form, the CDR3 reads TGTGCCAGCAGTGAAGCAGGAGCAGGGGCCTATGGCTACACCTTC. It translates to CASSEAGAGAYGYTF.